This TCR beta chain derives from a study of blood T cell repertoires in COVID-19. The wider study: The cDNA or gDNA used as material had been derived from T cells, B-cell-depleted T cells, or PBMCs.

Under the authors' procedure: Researchers report that nucleated cell counts were estimated from reference gene primer amplification. Clones were read by immunoSEQ multiplex PCR, and TCRdb kept only the in-frame ones, dropping some. Clone size and the V and J calls come from that table; the DNA yielded D and trimming. The sample yields about 200,000 clones, 88% seen once. Germline-derived CDR1 and CDR2 are SEHNR and FQNEAQ (reference sequence). CDR3 size: 12 residues. Trimming left V 6 bases short and J 5 bases short, with 8 bases between. Material for sequencing was peripheral blood. The source of this sequence is a man aged 40-55 years with active or convalescent COVID-19. The V call is TRBV7-9, the J call TRBJ1-5; D is unclear. CDR3 sequence reads: CASSSSDQPQHF. CDR3 nucleotide sequence: TGTGCCAGCAGTTCCAGTGATCAGCCCCAGCATTTT.